Presented here are 26 T cell receptor beta chains from one specimen sequenced in a study of chemoradiotherapy in HPV16-positive cancers (dated by TCRdb to between 2021 and 2024). To prepare the library, the immunoSEQ multiplex PCR assay was applied. TCRdb obtained this table from immuneACCESS and retained in-frame rearrangements with V and J assigned. These tables miss some clones; where compared with another copy, unresolved V genes account for less than half of the shortfall, and the remainder is unexplained. The sample contains 65,000 to 80,000 clones, about 90% of them found a single time. In total, the top ten clones hold 4% to 5% of the sample. The material was blood, obtained from a patient who underwent chemoradiotherapy. These receptors all stem from a human donor with HPV-associated anogenital cancer.

This clone has a single count. V and J are TRBV7-9 and TRBJ1-2; the D gene is possibly TRBD1 (5 bases). The CDR3 covers 13 residues. The V and J ends lost 4 bases and 4 bases respectively, with 10 bases between them. Looked up from germline, CDR1 is SEHNR and CDR2 is FQNEAQ (reference sequence). CDR3 nucleotides: TGTGCCAGCAGCTACGACAGAGGCTATGGCTACACCTTC. Translation: CASSYDRGYGYTF. Together with reference TRBV7-9 and TRBJ1-2, the CDR3 gives the full variable domain: DTGVSQNPRHKITKRGQNVTFRCDPISEHNRLYWYRQTLGQGPEFLTYFQNEAQLEKSRLLSDRFSAERPKGSFSTLEIQRTEQGDSAMYLCASSYDRGYGYTFGSGTRLTVV.

The genes are TRBV5-4 and TRBJ2-5; D gene unclear. The germline V gene encodes CDR1 SGHNT and CDR2 YYREEE (reference sequence). Trimming removed 0 bases at V and 1 base at J, with 16 bases between. The CDR3 has 17 residues. The CDR3 DNA is TGTGCCAGCAGCTTGGGCTTTGCGACACCGATCCAAGAGACCCAGTACTTC. It is translated as CASSLGFATPIQETQYF.

This chain connects TRBV2 to TRBJ2-4; TRBD1 aligns across 8 bases. The CDR3 length is 14 residues. V lost 5 bases and J lost 5; bases outside the gene matches: 5. CDR1 is SNHLY and CDR2 is FYNNEI in the germline V gene. This chain's CDR3 is CASSRRGQQNIQYF. The CDR3 DNA reads TGTGCCAGCAGTCGCAGGGGGCAGCAAAACATTCAGTACTTC.

The V and J genes are TRBV5-1 and TRBJ2-5; D is undetermined. CDR1 and CDR2 (germline): SGHRS, YFSETQ. With 3 bases removed from V and 3 bases from J, the gap between germline ends came to 9 bases. CDR3 length: 13 residues. CDR3 in amino acids: CASSSGQKETQYF. For the CDR3, the DNA is TGCGCCAGCAGCTCTGGGCAGAAAGAGACCCAGTACTTC. Using reference TRBV5-1 and TRBJ2-5 for the parts outside the CDR3, the full variable domain is KAGVTQTPRYLIKTRGQQVTLSCSPISGHRSVSWYQQTPGQGLQFLFEYFSETQRNKGNFPGRFSGRQFSNSRSEMNVSTLELGDSALYLCASSSGQKETQYFGPGTRLLVL.

V usage is TRBV11-2 and J usage is TRBJ2-5; D is ambiguous. This CDR3 is built from 13 residues. Looked up from germline, CDR1 is SGHAT and CDR2 is FQNNGV. Trimming cost V 5 bases and J 2 bases, with 9 bases left between them. Here the CDR3 reads CASSRLGQETQYF. Written as DNA, the CDR3 is TGTGCCAGCAGCCGCCTGGGACAAGAGACCCAGTACTTC. Drawing the rest from reference TRBV11-2 and TRBJ2-5, the complete variable domain is EAGVAQSPRYKIIEKRQSVAFWCNPISGHATLYWYQQILGQGPKLLIQFQNNGVVDDSQLPKDRFSAERLKGVDSTLKIQPAKLEDSAVYLCASSRLGQETQYFGPGTRLLVL.

The V and J genes are TRBV6-1 and TRBJ1-5; D is unresolved. Trimming shortened V by 3 bases and J by 3 bases, and 9 bases separated the two germline ends. The CDR3 has 14 residues. Germline loops: CDR1 MNHNS, CDR2 SASEGT. The CDR3 reads CASSDMGYNQPQHF. CDR3 bases: TGTGCCAGCAGTGATATGGGCTACAATCAGCCCCAGCATTTT.

This clone is a singleton in its sample. CDR3 in amino acids: CASSPPGGIAKNIQYF. The DNA of the CDR3 is TGTGCCAGCAGCCCACCCGGCGGAATAGCCAAAAACATTCAGTACTTC. V and J are TRBV11-1 and TRBJ2-4; D is unclear. Between the trimmed V and J ends, which lost 5 bases and 0 bases, there was a span of 14 bases. The CDR3 has 16 amino acids. Germline V CDR1 and CDR2: SGHAT, FQDESV (reference sequence).

V usage is TRBV9 and J usage is TRBJ2-3; D remains unclear. Deletions cut 5 bases from V and 1 base from J, with 8 bases between. The germline gives CDR1 SGDLS, CDR2 YYNGEE. This CDR3 has 13 amino acids. The CDR3 region has the DNA TGTGCCAGCAGTCCTGCCGGCACAGATACGCAGTATTTT. Residues: CASSPAGTDTQYF.

The V gene is TRBV28, the J gene TRBJ2-1, with 9 nucleotides matching TRBD2. Losses at the gene ends were 2 bases for V and 7 bases for J; bases not matched to a gene: 6. From germline, CDR1 is MDHEN and CDR2 SYDVKM. The CDR3 runs 15 residues. The CDR3, as DNA: TGTGCCAGCAGTTTAGCGGGAGGGCCGTTGAATGAGCAGTTCTTC. It translates to CASSLAGGPLNEQFF. The whole variable domain, remainder taken from reference TRBV28 and TRBJ2-1, is DVKVTQSSRYLVKRTGEKVFLECVQDMDHENMFWYRQDPGLGLRLIYFSYDVKMKEKGDIPEGYSVSREKKERFSLILESASTNQTSMYLCASSLAGGPLNEQFFGPGTRLTVL.

The gene calls are TRBV9 and TRBJ1-4; perhaps TRBD1 as D (5 bases). Between the trimmed V and J ends, which lost 0 bases and 7 bases, there was a span of 13 bases. Germline-derived CDR1 and CDR2 are SGDLS and YYNGEE. The CDR3 runs to 15 residues. Here the CDR3 reads CASSVEGRAGEKLFF. DNA of the CDR3: TGTGCCAGCAGCGTAGAAGGCAGGGCAGGTGAAAAACTGTTTTTT. Filled out from reference TRBV9 and TRBJ1-4, the complete variable domain reads DSGVTQTPKHLITATGQRVTLRCSPRSGDLSVYWYQQSLDQGLQFLIQYYNGEERAKGNILERFSAQQFPDLHSELNLSSLELGDSALYFCASSVEGRAGEKLFFGSGTQLSVL.

This chain uses TRBV12-5 with TRBJ2-3; 7 bases are shared with TRBD2. V shed 3 bases and J 2 bases; nucleotides not matched to a gene: 8. This CDR3 has 16 residues. Germline lookup yields CDR1 LGHNT and CDR2 FRNRAP. The CDR3 spells CASGFSTGGPTDTQYF. DNA for the CDR3: TGTGCTAGTGGTTTCTCAACGGGAGGCCCCACAGATACGCAGTATTTT.

V is TRBV11-2 and J is TRBJ2-3; possibly TRBD1 or TRBD2 for D (5 bases each). Trimming shortened V by 5 bases and J by 2 bases, and 14 bases separated the two germline ends. Per the germline V gene, CDR1 is SGHAT and CDR2 is FQNNGV. The length of the CDR3 is 15 residues. The CDR3 DNA sequence: TGTGCCAGCAGCCTGGGATCGGGGCTCACAGATACGCAGTATTTT. Its translation is CASSLGSGLTDTQYF. Combining the CDR3 with reference TRBV11-2 and TRBJ2-3 gives the whole variable domain EAGVAQSPRYKIIEKRQSVAFWCNPISGHATLYWYQQILGQGPKLLIQFQNNGVVDDSQLPKDRFSAERLKGVDSTLKIQPAKLEDSAVYLCASSLGSGLTDTQYFGPGTRLTVL.

The V gene is TRBV6-5, the J gene TRBJ2-3; 10 bases match TRBD2. The length of the CDR3 is 16 residues. Per the germline V gene, CDR1 is MNHEY and CDR2 is SVGAGI. Losses at the gene ends were 3 bases for V and 5 bases for J; bases not matched to a gene: 8. DNA of the CDR3: TGTGCCAGCAGTTATGAAGCGGGAGGGCCAAGAGATACGCAGTATTTT. Its protein product is CASSYEAGGPRDTQYF.

The sample holds one count of this clone. The chain uses TRBV6-5 and TRBJ1-6; weak D call: TRBD1 (5 bases). The germline V and J ends were trimmed by 1 base and 12 bases, with 7 bases remaining between them. This CDR3 is 12 amino acids long. Germline V gene sequence: CDR1 MNHEY, CDR2 SVGAGI. CDR3 sequence (DNA): TGTGCCAGCAGTTACTGGGGGGGACCCCTCCACTTT. It specifies CASSYWGGPLHF.

This rearrangement joins TRBV30 to TRBJ1-1; TRBD1 aligns across 9 bases. The CDR3 consists of 13 residues. Germline CDR1 reads GTSNPN; CDR2 reads SVGIG (reference sequence). Trimming took 7 bases from V and 4 from J; bases not matched to a gene: 7. CDR3 region: CASRDRAGTEAFF. CDR3 DNA sequence: TGTGCCTCCCGGGACAGGGCGGGCACTGAAGCTTTCTTT.

The chain couples TRBV29-1 to TRBJ2-7; the match to TRBD2 covers 10 bases. Germline V gene lookup returns CDR1 SQVTM and CDR2 ANQGSEA. The J segment lost 0 bases and the V segment lost 2 bases, leaving 4 bases of the junction unmatched. The CDR3 extends over 15 amino acids. For the CDR3, the DNA is TGCAGCGTTGAACTGACTAGCGGGTTCTCCTACGAGCAGTACTTC. Protein product: CSVELTSGFSYEQYF.

The chain has TRBV11-2 and TRBJ2-2, with 8 nucleotides matching TRBD2. This CDR3 spans 16 amino acids. V shed 1 base and J 7 bases; nucleotides not matched to a gene: 8. CDR1 and CDR2 (germline): SGHAT, FQNNGV. The CDR3 DNA reads as TGTGCCAGCAGCTTAGCTCCGGGGGGGCCCCTCGGGGAGCTGTTTTTT. This gives the protein CASSLAPGGPLGELFF.

The chain joins TRBV6-5 to TRBJ2-3; perhaps TRBD2 as D (5 bases). The CDR3 contains 12 residues. With 8 bases removed from V and 5 bases from J, the gap between germline ends came to 11 bases. Germline assignment: CDR1 MNHEY and CDR2 SVGAGI. The CDR3 DNA reads as TGTGCCAGCCGGCCTGAGGGAGATACGCAGTATTTT. Translation gives CASRPEGDTQYF.

The genes are TRBV7-6 and TRBJ2-5; a weak D match, TRBD2 (5 bases). The CDR3 loop spans 16 amino acids. V was pared by 2 bases and J by 1 base, with 14 bases between. Per the germline V gene, CDR1 is SGHVS and CDR2 is FNYEAQ. DNA for the CDR3: TGTGCCAGCAGCTTAATGGCCATAGAGGGCCAAGAGACCCAGTACTTC. Translated: CASSLMAIEGQETQYF.

This clone showed up just a few times. This chain links TRBV28 with TRBJ1-1, with D maybe TRBD1 (5 bases). The V and J ends lost 4 bases and 4 bases respectively, with 16 bases between them. The CDR3 spans 15 residues. Germline CDR1 is MDHEN and CDR2 is SYDVKM. DNA of the CDR3: TGTGCCAGCAGTTCGCCAAGGGACGGGAGCACTGAAGCTTTCTTT. This gives the protein CASSSPRDGSTEAFF.

The J gene is TRBJ1-1, the V gene TRBV10-1, with D possibly TRBD1 on 6 matching bases. The CDR3 contains 13 residues. V shed 7 bases and J shed 0 bases, with 9 bases lying between them. The germline V gene has CDR1 WNHNN and CDR2 SYGVQD (reference sequence). CDR3 loop: CASMDRMNTEAFF. CDR3 in DNA: TGCGCCAGCATGGACAGAATGAACACTGAAGCTTTCTTT.

The chain has TRBV4-1 and TRBJ2-5; 9 nucleotides agree with TRBD1. The CDR3 length is 13 residues. V shed 4 bases and J 14 bases; nucleotides not matched to a gene: 11. Germline V CDR1 and CDR2: MGHRA, YSYEKL. The CDR3 DNA follows: TGCGCCAGCAGCCCACAGCATGGACAGGGGACCTACTTC. Translating gives CASSPQHGQGTYF.

This chain connects TRBV9 to TRBJ2-7; no clear D. CDR3 length equals 14 residues. The V end was cut by 0 bases, the J end by 3 bases, with 10 bases between. Per germline, CDR1 SGDLS and CDR2 YYNGEE. The CDR3 sequence: CASSVAPGVYEQYF. Here the CDR3 DNA reads TGTGCCAGCAGCGTAGCTCCAGGAGTCTACGAGCAGTACTTC.

The chain carries TRBV14 and TRBJ2-7; D possibly matches TRBD1 or TRBD2 (6 bases each). Germline V lookup: CDR1 SGHDN, CDR2 FVKESK. This CDR3 region has 16 residues. The germline V and J ends were trimmed by 4 bases and 3 bases, with 19 bases remaining between them. CDR3 DNA sequence: TGTGCCAGCAGCCCTTGGGGGGCAGGTGGGATCTACGAGCAGTACTTC. Its translation is CASSPWGAGGIYEQYF.

The rearrangement joins TRBV7-8 to TRBJ2-1; D gene ambiguous. V was pared by 1 base and J by 0 bases, with 10 bases between. From germline, CDR1 is SGHVS and CDR2 FQNEAQ. The CDR3 is 16 residues long. The CDR3 reads CASSLVAASSYNEQFF. The CDR3 DNA reads TGTGCCAGCAGCTTAGTCGCGGCTAGCTCCTACAATGAGCAGTTCTTC.

The rearrangement uses TRBV13 and TRBJ2-7, with D unresolved. Deletions cut 3 bases from V and 1 base from J, with 10 bases between. The CDR3 covers 14 residues. Germline CDR1 reads PRHDT; CDR2 reads FYEKMQ (reference sequence). The CDR3 loop reads CASSFNSLSYEQYF. The CDR3 DNA reads TGTGCCAGCAGCTTTAACAGCTTATCCTACGAGCAGTACTTC.